Listed below are T cell receptor beta chains from one sample, sequenced in a study of early T cells in non-severe SARS-CoV-2 infection. TCRdb fed the 5' RACE reads into MiXCR, producing one record per CDR3 protein. This table holds some 64,000 distinct CDR3 sequences, roughly 18% found once. Sequencing used whole blood, obtained at baseline. The receptors shown here come from an adult who was a healthcare worker with PCR-confirmed SARS-CoV-2 infection or an uninfected control (not recorded which). CDR3s include the opening cysteine and the closing phenylalanine or tryptophan. Fields, in order: J gene, D gene, V gene, clone size, CDR3 DNA, CDR3 protein. The D gene is left open where the match is weak. Clone size, where shown, is once, few, many, or a class for clones that have expanded.

TRBJ2-5 | NA | TRBV5-1 | NA | TGCGCCAGCAGCTCTCACCAAGAGACCCAGTACTTC | CASSSHQETQYF
TRBJ1-4 | NA | TRBV11-2 | NA | TGTGCCAGCAGCCCGACGAGGGATGAAAAACTGTTTTTT | CASSPTRDEKLFF
TRBJ2-2 | TRBD2 | TRBV9 | NA | TGTGCCAGCAGCGTAGTGCCTAGCGGGACCTACACCGGGGAGCTGTTTTTT | CASSVVPSGTYTGELFF
TRBJ2-7 | TRBD2 | TRBV19 | many | TGTGCCAGTAGTACCAGCGGGGGGACCCACGAGCAGTACTTC | CASSTSGGTHEQYF
TRBJ2-2 | TRBD2 | TRBV7-9 | NA | TGTGCCAGCAGCTCCCGGACTAGCGGGGGGGCAGGTAACACCGGGGAGCTGTTTTTT | CASSSRTSGGAGNTGELFF
TRBJ1-2 | NA | TRBV29-1 | few | TGCAGCGTTAAGAGGACAGAAAACTATGGCTACACCTTC | CSVKRTENYGYTF
TRBJ2-7 | TRBD2 | TRBV7-9 | NA | TGTGCCAGCAGTCCCCAGTCCATAGCGGGAGTGGAGCAGTACTTC | CASSPQSIAGVEQYF
TRBJ2-2 | NA | TRBV12-3/TRBV12-4 | NA | TGTGCCAGCAGTTTCAGGGTTCGCACCGGGGAGCTGTTTTTT | CASSFRVRTGELFF
TRBJ2-7 | TRBD1 | TRBV6-1 | NA | TGTGCCAGCAGTAGGGGGCCCACGTACGAGCAGTACTTC | CASSRGPTYEQYF
TRBJ1-1 | NA | TRBV7-2 | few | TGTGCCAGCAGCTCAGGAATTGAAGCTTTCTTT | CASSSGIEAFF
TRBJ1-2 | NA | TRBV7-9 | NA | TGTGCCAGCAGCTTAAAAGATTTCTATGGCTACACCTTC | CASSLKDFYGYTF
TRBJ2-5 | NA | TRBV7-9 | NA | TGTGCCAGCAACAGGGAGGCAGAGACCCAGTACTTC | CASNREAETQYF
TRBJ2-1 | NA | TRBV6-2/TRBV6-3 | NA | TGTGCCAGCAGTTACGGTGGCGGGCTAGACTCCTACAATGAGCAGTTCTTC | CASSYGGGLDSYNEQFF
TRBJ2-3 | NA | TRBV5-1 | few | TGCGCCAGCAGCTTGCTGGGGGGCGAGTACACAGATACGCAGTATTTT | CASSLLGGEYTDTQYF
TRBJ1-4 | NA | TRBV7-9 | few | TGTGCCAGCAGCTTAACGGGATCGGCGTACGAAAAACTGTTTTTT | CASSLTGSAYEKLFF
TRBJ2-1 | TRBD1 | TRBV19 | NA | TGTGCCAGTAGTAACCTCGGACAGGGGATGAATGAGCAGTTCTTC | CASSNLGQGMNEQFF
TRBJ1-2 | NA | TRBV25-1 | many | TGTGCCAGCAAGGGGGACGGACGTACCTTTGGCTATGGCTACACCTTC | CASKGDGRTFGYGYTF
TRBJ1-2 | NA | TRBV20-1 | few | TGCAGTGCTCCGACACAAAACTATGGCTACACCTTC | CSAPTQNYGYTF
TRBJ1-1 | NA | TRBV12-3/TRBV12-4 | few | NA | CASSSSTGVGTEAFF
TRBJ2-3 | TRBD2 | TRBV10-1 | few | TGCGCCAGCAGTGAGTCGCTAGCGGGGGGATCGGATACGCAGTATTTT | CASSESLAGGSDTQYF